This paragraph covers one T cell receptor (beta chain) sequence. Generated by immunoSEQ multiplex PCR, the TCRdb table keeps only in-frame clones and is missing some. The sample consists of some 290,000 clones, approximately 86% of them appearing once. The data are from a study of cytomegalovirus exposure and HLA in healthy donors. CDR1 SGDLS and CDR2 YYNGEE come from the germline V gene. The CDR3 runs to 14 residues. J lost 4 bases, V lost 3 bases, and 5 bases had no gene match. The source is a man in his thirties or forties in good health and CMV-seronegative. The rearrangement joins TRBV9 to TRBJ1-1, with TRBD1 matching over 8 bases. The specimen was PBMCs. CDR3 sequence reads: CASSATGVGTEAFF. For the CDR3, the DNA is TGTGCCAGCAGCGCGACAGGGGTGGGCACTGAAGCTTTCTTT.